This T cell receptor (beta chain) comes out of a study of Graves' ophthalmopathy and Graves' hyperthyroidism. As for the study in general: Samples of peripheral blood were obtained at initial diagnosis, prior to treatment of any kind. Notes on the study in general: Blood samples also showed most expanded thyroid clonotypes exceeding 0.001 frequency. For predicting ophthalmopathy progression, the model had 60% to 71% sensitivity and roughly 76% specificity.

The study amplified TCR beta CDR3 regions using RNA transcripts. RT-PCR was first run with HTBI primers, then multiplex PCR in a second round. TCRdb processed the multiplex PCR reads anew with MiXCR; each CDR3 protein has one entry. The repertoire holds roughly 420,000 distinct CDR3 sequences, with 21% as singletons. There are many counts of this clonotype. Its antigen is undetermined. Trimming at V came to 5 bases and at J to 1 base, leaving 8 bases not matched to a gene. The length of the CDR3 is 16 residues. Each hyperthyroidism patient was newly diagnosed, with under 2 months' duration, and aged 18 to 65.

This receptor was taken from a woman aged 18-35 years with stable Graves' hyperthyroidism. Sequencing was performed on peripheral blood. The J gene is TRBJ1-5, the V gene TRBV12-3 or TRBV12-4; 7 bases are a match to TRBD1. As DNA, the CDR3 is TGTGCCAGCAGTAAAAGACAGGGCGAGAGCAATCAGCCCCAGCATTTT. Translating gives CASSKRQGESNQPQHF.